What follows are 15 T cell receptor beta chains derived from one specimen sequenced in a study of graft-versus-host responses after intestinal transplantation. The repertoire was sequenced with immunoSEQ multiplex PCR; TCRdb's copy has only in-frame clones and lacks some. This repertoire shows some 120,000 clones, around 94% found once; its top ten account for 1% to 1.5%. No antigen has been identified for these receptors. This specimen consisted of unstimulated CD8+ T cells sorted from spleen or lymph node cells, obtained before transplant. The receptors come from a human donor who was the organ donor for an intestinal transplant.

The V gene is TRBV10-3, the J gene TRBJ2-1; no clear D. The CDR3 is 17 amino acids. V was cut by 5 bases and J by 1 base, with 18 bases left in between. Germline V lookup: CDR1 ENHRY, CDR2 SYGVKD. CDR3 bases: TGTGCCATCAGTTATAGACTTGTGATGATATCCTACAATGAGCAGTTCTTC. This encodes CAISYRLVMISYNEQFF.

The CDR3 nucleotides are TGTGCCAGCAGTTACCAGGGAGGGCCCTACAATGAGCAGTTCTTC. This gives the protein CASSYQGGPYNEQFF. The chain employs TRBV6-5 and TRBJ2-1, with 7 bases identical to TRBD2. Germline V CDR1 and CDR2: MNHEY, SVGAGI. The CDR3 has 15 amino acids. V shed 2 bases and J 2 bases; nucleotides not matched to a gene: 3.

The chain has TRBV11-2 and TRBJ2-7, with D possibly TRBD2 on 6 matching bases. Per the germline V gene, CDR1 is SGHAT and CDR2 is FQNNGV. The CDR3 contains 15 residues. The V end was cut by 3 bases, the J end by 0 bases, with 12 bases between. This CDR3 is CASSFAGPSSYEQYF. The DNA of the CDR3 is TGTGCCAGCAGCTTCGCGGGACCCAGCTCCTACGAGCAGTACTTC.

The V call is TRBV2, the J call TRBJ2-3; TRBD2 matches at 7 bases. CDR3 size: 16 residues. Trimming cost V 2 bases and J 2 bases; bases outside gene matches: 7. CDR1 SNHLY and CDR2 FYNNEI come from the germline V gene. In nucleotides, the CDR3 is TGTGCCAGCAGTGAATTCGGCCTAGCGGTCACAGATACGCAGTATTTT. Translation gives CASSEFGLAVTDTQYF.

The V and J genes are TRBV5-6 and TRBJ1-5; TRBD1 might be the D (6 bases). The V end lost 0 bases, the J end lost 4 bases, and 11 bases lay between the germline ends. Germline V lookup: CDR1 SGHDT, CDR2 YYEEEE. The CDR3 contains 15 residues. The CDR3 coding sequence is TGTGCCAGCAGCTTGGCCGGGGGCGCGAATCAGCCCCAGCATTTT. Amino acids: CASSLAGGANQPQHF.

The V gene is TRBV4-3, the J gene TRBJ1-2; no reliable D call. CDR3 length: 18 residues. Trimming took 4 bases from V and 4 from J, leaving 25 bases between them. Germline V gene data show CDR1 as LGHNA and CDR2 as YSLEER. The chain's CDR3 is CASSPHTTRRHPPYGYTF. CDR3 coding DNA: TGCGCCAGCAGCCCCCACACCACACGGCGACACCCTCCCTATGGCTACACCTTC.

The rearrangement uses TRBV9 and TRBJ2-2, with a tentative D call TRBD1 (6 bases). This CDR3 contains 16 residues. From germline, CDR1 is SGDLS and CDR2 YYNGEE. V shed 1 base and J shed 4 bases, with 14 bases lying between them. The CDR3 reads CASSVSRGAGTGELFF. The CDR3 nucleotides are TGTGCCAGCAGCGTATCCAGGGGCGCGGGCACCGGGGAGCTGTTTTTT.

The chain links TRBV10-3 to TRBJ1-3, with 7 bases fitting TRBD1. The CDR3 is 21 residues long. With V trimmed by 3 bases and J by 0 bases, 20 bases remained unmatched. Looked up from germline, CDR1 is ENHRY and CDR2 is SYGVKD. The CDR3 DNA follows: TGTGCCATCAGTGACTTAGGGGCCCAAGGGACAGACCACTTCTCTGGAAACACCATATATTTT. This gives the protein CAISDLGAQGTDHFSGNTIYF.

As DNA, the CDR3 is TGTGCCAGCAGTGAGGGGAATCCCGAACCTGAAGCTTTCTTT. Translation: CASSEGNPEPEAFF. The chain joins TRBV27 to TRBJ1-1; D is possibly TRBD1 (5 bases). This CDR3 contains 14 residues. The germline gives CDR1 MNHEY, CDR2 SMNVEV (reference sequence). V lost 5 bases and J lost 6, with 16 bases in between.

The chain couples TRBV6-5 to TRBJ1-5, with D perhaps matching TRBD1 (6 bases). Trimming stripped 10 bases from V and 2 bases from J, with 15 bases between. This CDR3 contains 14 residues. Germline V gene lookup returns CDR1 MNHEY and CDR2 SVGAGI. The CDR3 loop reads CATRGPHRNQPQHF. DNA of the CDR3: TGTGCCACCCGGGGGCCCCACCGCAATCAGCCCCAGCATTTT.

The chain joins TRBV5-1 to TRBJ2-3; 7 bases are a match to TRBD1. The V gene's germline CDR1 is SGHRS and CDR2 YFSETQ. CDR3 length: 17 residues. V shed 0 bases, J shed 1 base, and the junction held 8 bases outside the gene matches. The CDR3 coding sequence is TGCGCCAGCAGCTTGGGACAGGGTGCCCCCCGCACAGATACGCAGTATTTT. Translated: CASSLGQGAPRTDTQYF.

The rearrangement joins TRBV5-1 to TRBJ2-7; D uncertain. Per the germline V gene, CDR1 is SGHRS and CDR2 is YFSETQ. The CDR3 has 13 residues. The V and J ends lost 0 bases and 4 bases respectively, with 8 bases between them. This CDR3 is CASSLGLGYEQYF. CDR3 DNA: TGCGCCAGCAGCTTGGGTTTGGGATACGAGCAGTACTTC.

The V and J genes are TRBV5-4 and TRBJ2-5; the D is unclear. The CDR3 is 14 residues long. The ends were cut back, 4 bases at V and 5 bases at J, with 15 bases in the middle. In germline, CDR1 is SGHNT, CDR2 YYREEE (reference sequence). The CDR3 here is CASSNPYEAETQYF. Here the CDR3 DNA reads TGTGCCAGCAGCAACCCTTACGAGGCGGAGACCCAGTACTTC.

In its sample, this clone was seen once. V gene TRBV2 combines with J gene TRBJ1-3, with D maybe TRBD1 (6 bases). Trimming removed 5 bases from V and 0 bases from J, with 14 bases in between. Germline V gene sequence: CDR1 SNHLY, CDR2 FYNNEI. The CDR3 has 16 amino acids. The CDR3 coding sequence is TGTGCCAGCAGTCCTGGAGGGGGTCCCTCTGGAAACACCATATATTTT. As protein: CASSPGGGPSGNTIYF.

J is TRBJ2-7 and V is TRBV7-9; the D gene is possibly TRBD2 (6 bases). Trimming cost V 4 bases and J 1 base, with 11 bases left between them. The CDR3 is made up of 14 amino acids. CDR1 and CDR2 (germline): SEHNR, FQNEAQ (reference sequence). The CDR3 sequence: CASSSEGGSYEQYF. CDR3 bases: TGTGCCAGCAGCTCGGAGGGCGGATCCTACGAGCAGTACTTC.